The T cell receptor (beta chain) under discussion was sequenced for a study of OX40 agonist ivuxolimab in advanced cancers. Study context: Patients received the agonistic anti-OX40 (CD134) antibody ivuxolimab. Administration of intravenous ivuxolimab to patients occurred every 2 weeks at 0.01 to 10 mg/kg. General study findings and limits: Partial responders treated at 0.1-3.0 mg/kg exhibited clonal expansion among the lowest measured.

Repertoires were generated with immunoSEQ multiplex PCR, while TCRdb's copy carries only in-frame clones and drops some. The sample lists 30,000 to 50,000 clones, 85% to 90% occurring once. For this clone: Its antigen remains unknown.

The CDR3 has 11 amino acids. CDR1 is ENHRY, CDR2 SYGVKD, per germline. Trimming took off 8 bases at V and 5 bases at J, with 10 bases between the two ends. This TCR derives from an adult with an advanced solid tumor such as melanoma, head and neck, liver or kidney cancer. Material: CD4+ or CD8+ T cells sorted from blood, obtained in a trial of the OX40 agonist ivuxolimab. This chain joins TRBV10-3 and TRBJ2-7, with D uncertain. The CDR3 loop reads CAIGNSDEQYF. CDR3 DNA: TGTGCCATCGGAAACAGCGACGAGCAGTACTTC.